A selection of T cell receptor beta chains follows, all from one sample in a study of blood T cell repertoires in COVID-19. Libraries were prepared by immunoSEQ multiplex PCR; TCRdb keeps only in-frame clonotypes and omits some of them. The sample lists about 62,000 clones, more than 65% occurring once. Sequenced: peripheral blood. The receptor set was obtained from a woman at least 80 years old with active or convalescent COVID-19. The conserved cysteine and the conserved F or W are not part of the CDR3 here. The D gene is left open where the match is weak. For some rows the clone size is stated as once, few or many, or as a class when expanded; others skip it.

v_call	j_call	clone_size	d_call	cdr3_aa
TRBV19	TRBJ1-2	.	TRBD1	ATTGTGGGYGYT
TRBV6-2/TRBV6-3	TRBJ1-5	.	.	ASSYSGGVGQPQH
TRBV11-2	TRBJ2-1	once	TRBD1	ASSPQTGGVIGTYNEQF
TRBV6-2/TRBV6-3	TRBJ1-2	many	TRBD1	ASSYLAPGQINNYGYT
TRBV29-1	TRBJ1-2	few	.	SVVPGEGGYT
TRBV9	TRBJ1-1	.	.	ASSRWGGNTEAF
TRBV24-1	TRBJ1-2	few	TRBD1	ATSDFSHRGTHYGYT
TRBV7-9	TRBJ2-5	.	TRBD1	ASSSGGQGWETQY
TRBV7-9	TRBJ1-1	few	.	ASSLQRDTAAF
TRBV30	TRBJ1-5	.	.	AWSPGSNQPQH
TRBV29-1	TRBJ1-3	.	TRBD1	SVARDRASGNTIY
TRBV9	TRBJ1-1	.	TRBD1	ASSVSQGATEAF
TRBV11-3	TRBJ2-2	.	.	ASSLGGPFAGELF
TRBV27	TRBJ2-5	.	TRBD2	ASSLFSGGGETQY
TRBV2	TRBJ2-3	.	.	ASSEDTGIPDTQY
TRBV2	TRBJ1-5	.	.	ASSLWTDQPQH
TRBV30	TRBJ2-3	few	TRBD1	AWSGTGRSTDTQY
TRBV15	TRBJ1-2	many	.	ATSSDRTDYGYT
TRBV5-6	TRBJ2-7	.	TRBD1	ASSFRDRVPKPYEQY
TRBV10-3	TRBJ2-3	.	TRBD2	AISEMLAGVTDTQY
TRBV5-1	TRBJ1-1	.	.	ASSLDGEVGTEAF
TRBV7-6	TRBJ1-1	.	.	ASSPRQARGTEAF
TRBV2	TRBJ1-2	.	.	ASIGQQGAYGYT
TRBV27	TRBJ1-2	.	TRBD1	ASSFSGQGYGYT